A single sample gave rise to the 30 T cell receptor beta chains below, sequenced in a study of regulatory T cells in long-lasting Graves disease. Noted time point: persistent/refractory GD, antithyroid drugs over 5 years with positive TRAb. Isolated PBMC RNA provided the starting material for the TCR library. TCR beta libraries were built with iRepertoire HTBI primers and Arm-PCR of CDR3 regions. TCRdb redid the calling of the multiplex PCR reads with MiXCR, one entry per CDR3 protein. The sample lists around 460,000 distinct CDR3 sequences, less than 25% occurring once. This sample comprised peripheral blood mononuclear cells (PBMCs), obtained when the disease was refractory, from a patient treated with antithyroid drugs. The receptors come from a female donor with Graves disease.

This clonotype turned up a few times. A junction boundary mismatches the germline segment, possibly from a read error. V usage is TRBV19 and J usage is TRBJ2-7; 10 bases are a match to TRBD2. Germline lookup yields CDR1 LNHDA and CDR2 SQIVND (reference sequence). CDR3 length: 14 amino acids. CDR3 nucleotide sequence: TGTGCCAGCAGTACCCTAGCGGGAGCCTACGAGCAGTACTTC. The encoded protein is CASSTLAGAYEQYF.

The CDR3 bases are TGTGCCAGCAGCGGTGGGACCAGAAACACCATATATTTT. This codes for CASSGGTRNTIYF. The chain couples TRBV9 to TRBJ1-3; D perhaps matches TRBD1 (5 bases). The germline gives CDR1 SGDLS, CDR2 YYNGEE. Trimming removed 3 bases at V and 5 bases at J, with 9 bases between. The CDR3 runs to 13 residues.

This clonotype was seen ten or more times. The chain is built from TRBV14 and TRBJ1-1, with D possibly matching TRBD1 (5 bases). The CDR3 length is 12 residues. With 1 base removed from V and 11 bases from J, the gap between germline ends came to 11 bases. CDR1 is SGHDN, CDR2 FVKESK, per germline. This chain's CDR3 is CASSQVRGLAFF. The CDR3 DNA follows: TGTGCCAGCAGCCAAGTAAGGGGATTGGCTTTCTTT.

The V and J genes are TRBV6-5 and TRBJ1-5; D is unclear. With 4 bases removed from V and 7 bases from J, the gap between germline ends came to 11 bases. Germline V gives CDR1 MNHEY, CDR2 SVGAGI. There are 13 residues in the CDR3. CDR3 sequence (DNA): TGTGCCAGCAGTTGGGGATCGAAACAGCCCCAGCATTTT. It is translated as CASSWGSKQPQHF.

This clonotype was counted ten times or more. This rearrangement joins TRBV20-1 to TRBJ2-7; D may be TRBD2 (6 bases). Germline CDR1 is DFQATT and CDR2 is SNEGSKA (reference sequence). V lost 4 bases and J lost 7, with 14 bases in between. The CDR3 has 12 amino acids. CDR3 residues: CSAMGEVGEQYF. The CDR3 nucleotides are TGCAGTGCTATGGGGGAGGTGGGTGAGCAGTACTTC.

This clonotype was observed at least ten times. V usage is TRBV7-2 and J usage is TRBJ1-1; tentative D call: TRBD1 (5 bases). Trimming pared 5 bases from V and 4 bases from J, leaving 11 bases between. Germline-derived CDR1 and CDR2 are SGHTA and FQGNSA. The length of the CDR3 is 13 residues. The CDR3 coding sequence is TGTGCCAGCAGCCCCTGGGGCGGCACTGAAGCTTTCTTT. It is translated as CASSPWGGTEAFF.

The sample holds many counts of this clonotype. The rearrangement joins TRBV27 to TRBJ2-5; no clear D gene. The CDR3 has 12 residues. The V end lost 4 bases, the J end lost 1 base, and 4 bases lay between the germline ends. The germline CDR1 and CDR2 sequences are MNHEY and SMNVEV (reference sequence). The DNA of the CDR3 is TGTGCCAGCAGTTCCTTCCAAGAGACCCAGTACTTC. It is translated as CASSSFQETQYF.

The V and J genes are TRBV6-2 or TRBV6-3 and TRBJ2-3; 14 bases are shared with TRBD2. The CDR3 has 18 residues. Per germline, CDR1 MNHEY and CDR2 SVGEGT. V lost 2 bases to trimming and J lost 1 base; unmatched junction nucleotides: 5. DNA of the CDR3: TGTGCCAGCAGTTACGGGACTAGCGGGAGAAAGGGCACAGATACGCAGTATTTT. Its translation is CASSYGTSGRKGTDTQYF.

This clonotype was seen at least ten times. The CDR3 sequence is CASSLARQGTNYGYTF. The CDR3, as DNA: TGTGCCAGCAGCTTAGCGCGCCAGGGGACTAACTATGGCTACACCTTC. This chain joins TRBV7-8 and TRBJ1-2, with D perhaps TRBD1 (6 bases). Germline V lookup: CDR1 SGHVS, CDR2 FQNEAQ. The CDR3 spans 16 residues. The germline V and J ends were trimmed by 0 bases and 0 bases, with 11 bases remaining between them. Full variable domain (missing parts from reference TRBV7-8 and TRBJ1-2): GAGVSQSPRYKVAKRGQDVALRCDPISGHVSLFWYQQALGQGPEFLTYFQNEAQLDKSGLPSDRFFAERPEGSVSTLKIQRTQQEDSAVYLCASSLARQGTNYGYTFGSGTRLTVV.

The rearrangement uses TRBV15 and TRBJ2-5; no reliable D call. Germline CDR1 LNHNV, CDR2 YYDKDF (reference sequence). This CDR3 contains 15 residues. The V and J ends lost 0 bases and 2 bases respectively, with 10 bases between them. The CDR3 bases are TGTGCCACCAGCAGAGATCAGGCACAGCAAGAGACCCAGTACTTC. Its protein is CATSRDQAQQETQYF.

This clonotype was seen ten or more times. CDR3 DNA: TGTGCCAGCAGCATCGGGACGGCGAATCAGCCCCAGCATTTT. Its translation is CASSIGTANQPQHF. The chain recombines TRBV19 with TRBJ1-5; D may be TRBD1 (5 bases). V gave up 9 bases and J gave up 4 bases, with 16 bases separating them. Germline V gene data show CDR1 as LNHDA and CDR2 as SQIVND (reference sequence). The CDR3 loop spans 14 amino acids.

CDR3 in amino acids: CASSPLNLWRDFGSGELFF. CDR3 bases: TGTGCCAGTAGTCCACTCAACCTATGGAGGGACTTTGGGAGCGGGGAGCTGTTTTTT. The J gene is TRBJ2-2, the V gene TRBV19; D possibly corresponds to TRBD2 (6 bases). CDR1 is LNHDA and CDR2 is SQIVND in the germline V gene (reference sequence). V lost 5 bases to trimming and J lost 7 bases, with 29 bases between them. CDR3 length: 19 amino acids. The full variable domain, its missing parts supplied by reference TRBV19 and TRBJ2-2, is DGGITQSPKYLFRKEGQNVTLSCEQNLNHDAMYWYRQDPGQGLRLIYYSQIVNDFQKGDIAEGYSVSREKKESFPLTVTSAQKNPTAFYLCASSPLNLWRDFGSGELFFGEGSRLTVL.

This clonotype was counted only a few times. Lacking the conserved final phenylalanine or tryptophan, this CDR3 likely reflects a read error. The chain joins TRBV28 to TRBJ1-2; no definite D call. Per the germline V gene, CDR1 is MDHEN and CDR2 is SYDVKM. The CDR3 contains 13 residues. V gave up 6 bases and J gave up 4 bases, with 12 bases separating them. For the CDR3, the DNA is TGTGCCAGCAGCCCGATTACCTCCTATGGCTACACCGTC. Its protein product is CASSPITSYGYTV.

This clonotype has ten or more counts. The chain combines TRBV28 with TRBJ1-2; no reliable D call. The CDR3 contains 13 residues. Trimming left V 6 bases short and J 0 bases short, with 8 bases between. Germline CDR1 MDHEN, CDR2 SYDVKM. The CDR3 here is CASRVTANYGYTF. The CDR3 bases are TGTGCCAGCAGGGTCACAGCTAACTATGGCTACACCTTC.

A few counts support this clonotype. The rearrangement links TRBV3-1 to TRBJ1-6; D perhaps matches TRBD1 (5 bases). Germline lookup yields CDR1 LGHDT and CDR2 YNNKEL (reference sequence). This CDR3 comprises 16 residues. V dropped 8 bases and J dropped 9 bases, with 23 bases sitting between them. CDR3 loop: CASSYSETAIGSPLHF. The CDR3 DNA reads TGTGCCAGCTCCTATTCCGAGACAGCCATAGGTTCACCCCTCCACTTT.

This clonotype was recorded a few times. The chain links TRBV6-1 to TRBJ1-3; no firm D call. Germline lookup yields CDR1 MNHNS and CDR2 SASEGT. The CDR3 runs to 11 residues. V lost 3 bases to trimming and J lost 15 bases, with 12 bases between them. The CDR3 nucleotides are TGTGCCAGCAGTGAGGACGGCCTTCGATATTTT. It yields the protein CASSEDGLRYF.

A few counts support this clonotype. The chain links TRBV18 to TRBJ2-5; D remains ambiguous. This CDR3 contains 14 residues. The germline gives CDR1 KGHSH, CDR2 LQKENI. The germline V and J ends were trimmed by 3 bases and 3 bases, with 11 bases remaining between them. CDR3 DNA sequence: TGTGCCAGCTCACCCCCGGATTGGGAAGAGACCCAGTACTTC. Translation: CASSPPDWEETQYF.

This clonotype was seen many times. V and J are TRBV12-3 or TRBV12-4 and TRBJ1-2; D is undetermined. The CDR3 contains 12 residues. Trimming stripped 3 bases from V and 8 bases from J, with 10 bases between. The CDR3 nucleotides are TGTGCCAGCAGTTTTGAGGTCCGCGGCTACACCTTC. It is translated as CASSFEVRGYTF.

This clonotype occurred a few times. J is TRBJ2-4 and V is TRBV6-1; 9 nucleotides agree with TRBD2. The germline V gene encodes CDR1 MNHNS and CDR2 SASEGT. CDR3 size: 14 residues. V trimming: 6 bases; J trimming: 7 bases; junction bases outside the gene matches: 7. CDR3 sequence: CASSQIAGVNIQYF. For the CDR3, the DNA is TGTGCCAGCAGCCAGATAGCGGGAGTTAACATTCAGTACTTC.

The rearrangement joins TRBV12-3 or TRBV12-4 to TRBJ1-1; 11 bases agree with TRBD1. This CDR3 has 16 residues. J was trimmed by 4 bases and V by 4 bases; bases with no gene match: 8. The CDR3 here is CASSSDGTGGSTEAFF. CDR3 in DNA: TGTGCCAGCAGTTCGGACGGGACAGGGGGGAGCACTGAAGCTTTCTTT.

The genes are TRBV5-6 and TRBJ1-2; TRBD1 matches at 7 bases. This CDR3 comprises 14 residues. Trimming cost V 3 bases and J 3 bases; bases outside gene matches: 5. The germline V gene encodes CDR1 SGHDT and CDR2 YYEEEE. The CDR3 coding sequence is TGTGCCAGCAGCTCCGGGACAGACTACTATGGCTACACCTTC. Translated, it gives CASSSGTDYYGYTF.

The sample holds a few counts of this clonotype. The rearrangement uses TRBV12-3 or TRBV12-4 and TRBJ2-3; TRBD2 aligns across 9 bases. The CDR3 totals 16 residues. V lost 5 bases, J lost 5 bases, and 11 bases stayed unmatched. This CDR3 reads CASSPTLAGPGDTQYF. CDR3 nucleotide sequence: TGTGCCAGCAGTCCGACGCTAGCGGGACCGGGAGATACGCAGTATTTT.

The chain couples TRBV7-9 to TRBJ2-3, with 9 bases that match TRBD1. V shed 5 bases and J 3 bases; nucleotides not matched to a gene: 18. This CDR3 is 19 amino acids long. Germline lookup yields CDR1 SEHNR and CDR2 FQNEAQ (reference sequence). This CDR3 reads CASSPEGQGYRVGTDTQYF. As DNA, the CDR3 is TGTGCCAGCAGCCCGGAGGGACAGGGTTACCGGGTCGGGACAGATACGCAGTATTTT.

This clonotype was detected many times. The chain is built from TRBV10-3 and TRBJ2-7; possible D gene TRBD1, 6 bases. Trimming shortened V by 7 bases and J by 6 bases, and 16 bases separated the two germline ends. The CDR3 covers 13 residues. The germline gives CDR1 ENHRY, CDR2 SYGVKD. CDR3 region: CAITPSTGTEQYF. In nucleotides, the CDR3 is TGTGCCATCACGCCGTCTACAGGGACCGAGCAGTACTTC.

V is TRBV11-2 and J is TRBJ1-6; 10 bases align to TRBD1. Germline CDR1 and CDR2: SGHAT and FQNNGV. V lost 1 base and J lost 17; bases outside the gene matches: 8. The CDR3 sequence is 14 residues long. CDR3 loop: CASSLGGTGVLIHF. The CDR3, as DNA: TGTGCCAGCAGCTTAGGGGGGACAGGGGTACTTATCCACTTT.

J is TRBJ2-2 and V is TRBV6-1; D might be TRBD1 or TRBD2, each matching 5 bases. Germline CDR1 MNHNS, CDR2 SASEGT. The CDR3 is 15 residues long. Trimming cost V 5 bases and J 5 bases, with 15 bases left between them. The CDR3 nucleotides read TGTGCCAGCAGTCTCTCCGTGGGGGTGACCGGGGAGCTGTTTTTT. Translated: CASSLSVGVTGELFF.

The chain has TRBV7-2 and TRBJ2-7, with D perhaps matching TRBD1 (5 bases). The CDR3 consists of 13 residues. The V gene's germline CDR1 is SGHTA and CDR2 FQGNSA. Trimming removed 0 bases at V and 9 bases at J, with 12 bases between. The DNA for the CDR3 is TGTGCCAGCAGCTTAGCGGCCAGGGAAACGCAGTACTTC. Encoded protein: CASSLAARETQYF.

The CDR3 bases are TGCAGTGCTAGAGTGGGGGGGGTGGGCTCCTACGAGCAGTACTTC. This gives the protein CSARVGGVGSYEQYF. The chain uses TRBV20-1 and TRBJ2-7; TRBD2 matches 7 bases. V shed 1 base and J 0 bases; nucleotides not matched to a gene: 6. The CDR3 is 15 residues long. CDR1 and CDR2 from the germline V gene are DFQATT and SNEGSKA (reference sequence).

This clonotype has at least ten counts. The rearrangement links TRBV10-3 to TRBJ1-2; unclear D gene. Germline V gene sequence: CDR1 ENHRY, CDR2 SYGVKD. The CDR3 sequence is 13 residues long. V dropped 7 bases and J dropped 4 bases, with 13 bases sitting between them. The CDR3 nucleotides are TGTGCCATCATACGGGATGTAGGCTATGGCTACACCTTC. It codes for CAIIRDVGYGYTF.

The chain joins TRBV30 to TRBJ2-2; unclear D gene. Trimming took 0 bases from V and 4 from J, leaving 9 bases between them. Germline V gene data show CDR1 as GTSNPN and CDR2 as SVGIG (reference sequence). The CDR3 is 14 amino acids. For the CDR3, the DNA is TGTGCCTGGAGTGTAACGGGCTTCACCGGGGAGCTGTTTTTT. It specifies CAWSVTGFTGELFF.